This T cell receptor beta chain was found in a study of spatial heterogeneity in lung cancer. Study overall: There were consistently more beta-chain sequences detected than alpha-chain sequences. Broader study findings: Relative to follow-up, resection was when ubiquitous expanded tumor TCRs appeared more in blood.

One entry per CDR3 protein results from TCRdb running MiXCR on the 5' RACE reads. The table includes 19,000 or so distinct CDR3 sequences, about a fifth detected once. This clonotype was found many times. Its antigen is still unknown. Documented time point: sample taken at primary tumor resection. The authors sequenced whole RNA from tumor, nontumor lung or frozen PBMC without sorting. Samples were obtained from some 72 donors, all untreated early-stage non-small cell lung cancer patients. Germline CDR1 and CDR2: SQVTM and ANQGSEA. The germline V and J ends were trimmed by 3 bases and 8 bases, with 13 bases remaining between them. The CDR3 has 12 amino acids.

V and J are TRBV29-1 and TRBJ1-2; D possibly corresponds to TRBD1 (5 bases). Sequenced material: PBMCs, taken at surgery. The receptor was derived from a female donor with early-stage non-small cell lung cancer. The CDR3 protein is CSVERGVLGYTF. CDR3 sequence (DNA): TGCAGCGTTGAGAGGGGCGTTCTCGGCTACACCTTC.